The 23 T cell receptor beta chains listed next were all sequenced from one sample in a study of cytomegalovirus exposure and HLA in healthy donors. In the PCR, 60 Vbeta and 13 Jbeta primers were used. Sequenced by immunoSEQ multiplex PCR; TCRdb stores in-frame clones only, minus some. The sample holds about 100,000 clones; roughly 70% are singletons and the top ten take 13% to 15%. The source material was PBMCs. These TCRs come from a woman between 40 and 50 years old in good health and CMV-seropositive.

The chain employs TRBV28 and TRBJ1-2; D might be TRBD1 (5 bases). Germline V gives CDR1 MDHEN, CDR2 SYDVKM. The CDR3 loop spans 13 amino acids. V shed 4 bases and J shed 2 bases, with 8 bases lying between them. CDR3 in DNA: TGTGCCAGCAGTTCTGGGGCCAACTATGGCTACACCTTC. It specifies CASSSGANYGYTF.

This clone was found once. The same CDR3 is also encoded by other DNA sequences in this sample. The chain carries TRBV5-1 and TRBJ1-6, with a tentative D call TRBD1 (5 bases). Germline V gene lookup returns CDR1 SGHRS and CDR2 YFSETQ. V was trimmed by 2 bases and J by 10 bases, leaving 13 bases between them. This CDR3 contains 14 residues. The CDR3: CASSFQQRGSPLHF. The CDR3, as DNA: TGCGCCAGCAGCTTTCAACAGCGGGGCTCACCCCTCCACTTT.

The V and J genes are TRBV5-4 and TRBJ2-7; possible D gene TRBD2, 5 bases. Germline assignment: CDR1 SGHNT and CDR2 YYREEE (reference sequence). The CDR3 loop spans 13 amino acids. The V and J ends lost 1 base and 7 bases respectively, with 12 bases between them. The CDR3 protein is CASSLNSAEEQYF. The CDR3, as DNA: TGTGCCAGCAGCTTGAATTCAGCGGAGGAGCAGTACTTC.

V and J are TRBV2 and TRBJ2-7; 7 bases agree with TRBD1. CDR1 is SNHLY and CDR2 is FYNNEI in the germline V gene. The CDR3 spans 14 residues. The V and J ends lost 5 bases and 4 bases, in that order; junction bases with no gene match: 8. CDR3 region: CASSLGQSEYEQYF. As DNA, the CDR3 is TGTGCCAGCAGTCTGGGACAGTCCGAGTACGAGCAGTACTTC.

The V gene is TRBV11-1, the J gene TRBJ1-3, with unresolved D. Germline CDR1 reads SGHAT; CDR2 reads FQDESV (reference sequence). V was clipped by 5 bases and J by 0 bases, with 8 bases between them. The CDR3 has 14 amino acids. The DNA for the CDR3 is TGTGCCAGCAGCCCGGGTTTCTCTGGAAACACCATATATTTT. It translates to CASSPGFSGNTIYF.

The chain combines TRBV2 with TRBJ1-4; possible D gene TRBD1, 6 bases. This CDR3 comprises 14 residues. Germline V CDR1 and CDR2: SNHLY, FYNNEI. With 8 bases removed from V and 0 bases from J, the gap between germline ends came to 10 bases. The CDR3: CASGQSTTNEKLFF. CDR3 DNA: TGTGCCAGCGGACAGTCAACAACTAATGAAAAACTGTTTTTT.

The chain is built from TRBV6-6 and TRBJ2-7; TRBD1 is a possible D gene (6 bases). The germline V and J ends were trimmed by 2 bases and 2 bases, with 13 bases remaining between them. The germline gives CDR1 MNHNY, CDR2 SVGAGI (reference sequence). This CDR3 spans 15 amino acids. CDR3 bases: TGTGCCAGCAGTTACCCGGGACACCGAGCCTACGAGCAGTACTTC. Residues: CASSYPGHRAYEQYF.

CDR3 in amino acids: CAWSVQARYGYTF. For the CDR3, the DNA is TGTGCCTGGAGTGTACAGGCTCGCTATGGCTACACCTTC. The chain carries TRBV30 and TRBJ1-2; possibly TRBD1 for D (5 bases). The CDR3 spans 13 residues. The germline V gene has CDR1 GTSNPN and CDR2 SVGIG (reference sequence). V dropped 0 bases and J dropped 4 bases, with 9 bases sitting between them.

The rearrangement uses TRBV19 and TRBJ2-1, with 8 bases fitting TRBD2. Per germline, CDR1 LNHDA and CDR2 SQIVND (reference sequence). V trimming: 6 bases; J trimming: 1 base; junction bases outside the gene matches: 8. The CDR3 has 16 residues. The DNA for the CDR3 is TGTGCCAGTAGCGACAGAAGCGGGGGTTCCTACAATGAGCAGTTCTTC. Its protein product is CASSDRSGGSYNEQFF.

This clone was observed once. The genes are TRBV2 and TRBJ2-5, with TRBD2 matching over 9 bases. V was clipped by 2 bases and J by 2 bases; unmatched bases: 3. The CDR3 is 15 residues long. Germline CDR1 reads SNHLY; CDR2 reads FYNNEI. CDR3 region: CASSESLAGQETQYF. DNA of the CDR3: TGTGCCAGCAGTGAATCACTAGCGGGTCAAGAGACCCAGTACTTC.

The chain employs TRBV7-9 and TRBJ1-1; 10 bases align to TRBD1. CDR3 length equals 17 residues. V gave up 1 base and J gave up 4 bases; unmatched junction bases: 9. Looked up from germline, CDR1 is SEHNR and CDR2 is FQNEAQ (reference sequence). The CDR3 reads CASSLGDRGAFSTEAFF. DNA of the CDR3: TGTGCCAGCAGCTTAGGGGACAGGGGCGCGTTTAGCACTGAAGCTTTCTTT.

The rearrangement links TRBV7-9 to TRBJ1-4; D remains unclear. V was pared by 4 bases and J by 4 bases, with 7 bases between. This CDR3 comprises 13 residues. Germline loops: CDR1 SEHNR, CDR2 FQNEAQ (reference sequence). CDR3 nucleotide sequence: TGTGCCAGCAGCTCCAGGAATAATGAAAAACTGTTTTTT. Its protein product is CASSSRNNEKLFF.

The chain couples TRBV5-1 to TRBJ2-5; 9 bases line up with TRBD1. Germline values: CDR1 SGHRS, CDR2 YFSETQ. J was trimmed by 4 bases and V by 1 base; bases with no gene match: 2. CDR3 length: 14 residues. This CDR3 reads CASSLSQGAETQYF. CDR3 in DNA: TGCGCCAGCAGCTTGTCACAGGGGGCAGAGACCCAGTACTTC.

This rearrangement joins TRBV5-4 to TRBJ2-7, with 7 bases fitting TRBD2. With 4 bases clipped from V and 3 bases from J, the junction kept 7 bases outside the gene matches. Germline loops: CDR1 SGHNT, CDR2 YYREEE (reference sequence). The CDR3 has 14 residues. The CDR3 sequence: CASSLWGGNYEQYF. In nucleotides, the CDR3 is TGTGCCAGCAGCCTCTGGGGGGGTAACTACGAGCAGTACTTC.

This clone appeared a single time. The chain couples TRBV19 to TRBJ1-5, with 11 bases aligning to TRBD1. The CDR3 is 15 amino acids. Germline CDR1 reads LNHDA; CDR2 reads SQIVND (reference sequence). V shed 6 bases, J shed 5 bases, and the junction held 6 bases outside the gene matches. The CDR3 sequence is CASRRTGGFDQPQHF. CDR3 nucleotide sequence: TGTGCCAGTAGGAGGACAGGGGGCTTTGATCAGCCCCAGCATTTT.

The chain uses TRBV15 and TRBJ2-7, with D hard to call. The CDR3 loop spans 14 amino acids. Per germline, CDR1 LNHNV and CDR2 YYDKDF (reference sequence). V lost 0 bases to trimming and J lost 0 bases, with 6 bases between them. The CDR3 loop is CATSRDPGSYEQYF. In DNA form, the CDR3 reads TGTGCCACCAGCAGAGATCCCGGCTCCTACGAGCAGTACTTC.

The CDR3 sequence: CASRTGLVVDSPLHF. The DNA for the CDR3 is TGTGCCAGTAGGACAGGGTTGGTGGTCGATTCACCCCTCCACTTT. The V gene is TRBV19, the J gene TRBJ1-6, with TRBD1 matching over 7 bases. V lost 6 bases and J lost 8; bases outside the gene matches: 10. Per germline, CDR1 LNHDA and CDR2 SQIVND (reference sequence). CDR3 length: 15 residues.

V is TRBV7-6 and J is TRBJ1-1; maybe TRBD1 (6 bases). From germline, CDR1 is SGHVS and CDR2 FNYEAQ. The CDR3 is 17 residues long. V lost 5 bases and J 2 bases, leaving 21 bases between the germline ends. The CDR3 bases are TGTGCCAGCAGCCGTAGCCTGATCAGGGGCGCAAACACTGAAGCTTTCTTT. This gives the protein CASSRSLIRGANTEAFF.

The chain employs TRBV30 and TRBJ1-6; no firm D call. Trimming removed 2 bases at V and 8 bases at J, with 10 bases between. CDR3 length: 13 amino acids. The V gene's germline CDR1 is GTSNPN and CDR2 SVGIG (reference sequence). CDR3 DNA: TGTGCCTGGAGTCCGGCGGTAGATTCACCCCTCCACTTT. Protein: CAWSPAVDSPLHF. The full variable domain, in which reference TRBV30 and TRBJ1-6 provide the parts outside the CDR3, is SQTIHQWPATLVQPVGSPLSLECTVEGTSNPNLYWYRQAAGRGLQLLFYSVGIGQISSEVPQNLSASRPQDRQFILSSKKLLLSDSGFYLCAWSPAVDSPLHFGNGTRLTVT.

This chain connects TRBV10-3 to TRBJ1-1; perhaps TRBD1 as D (6 bases). Trimming cost V 10 bases and J 4 bases, with 16 bases left between them. Germline CDR1 reads ENHRY; CDR2 reads SYGVKD. There are 13 residues in the CDR3. CDR3 nucleotides: TGTGCCAACCGCAGGGGTTTGGGCACTGAAGCTTTCTTT. It encodes CANRRGLGTEAFF.

The J gene is TRBJ1-5, the V gene TRBV30; D is possibly TRBD1 (6 bases). Germline V gives CDR1 GTSNPN, CDR2 SVGIG (reference sequence). Trimming took off 1 base at V and 3 bases at J, with 10 bases between the two ends. The CDR3 runs to 14 residues. The CDR3 DNA sequence: TGTGCCTGGAGTGGGGGGCAGCCCAATCAGCCCCAGCATTTT. Translating gives CAWSGGQPNQPQHF.

This clone was seen only a few times. The chain joins TRBV6-1 to TRBJ1-2, with TRBD1 matching 8 bases. The length of the CDR3 is 15 residues. The germline gives CDR1 MNHNS, CDR2 SASEGT. Germline trimming cut 5 bases from V and 5 bases from J; bases unmatched to any gene: 10. CDR3 sequence: CASSQSTGGGYGYTF. The DNA of the CDR3 is TGTGCCAGCAGTCAGAGCACAGGGGGGGGATATGGCTACACCTTC.

V and J are TRBV6-5 and TRBJ1-5; 7 bases map to TRBD1. V shed 4 bases, J shed 9 bases, and the junction held 15 bases outside the gene matches. The CDR3 is 16 residues long. Germline V gene sequence: CDR1 MNHEY, CDR2 SVGAGI. In DNA, the CDR3 is TGTGCCAGCAGTTCCAGGGGGACCCCTCCTCTTTGGCCCCAGCATTTT. It translates to CASSSRGTPPLWPQHF.